This T cell receptor (beta chain) is from a study of T cell responses to AZD1222 COVID-19 vaccine. Points on this clone: The antigen is unknown.

Overall study results and limits: Donors were chiefly white British, with a greater number of females, and clonal diversity was perhaps underestimated. The number of AZD1222 recipients seropositive at baseline was only five to seven.

Trimming took 6 bases from V and 4 from J, leaving 15 bases between them. CDR3 length equals 14 residues. Germline V gives CDR1 MNHEY, CDR2 SVGAGI. Generated by immunoSEQ multiplex PCR, the TCRdb table keeps only in-frame clones and is missing some. The sample lists about 140,000 clones, 75% to 95% seen once, with 3.4% in the top ten. The source of this sequence is an adult in good health. The rearrangement joins TRBV6-5 to TRBJ2-5, with D tentatively TRBD1 (7 bases). Sequenced here: peripheral blood, sampled on day 0 of AZD1222 vaccination. The CDR3 loop is CASSHRGGGETQYF. The CDR3 bases are TGTGCCAGCAGCCACAGGGGAGGCGGAGAGACCCAGTACTTC.